This is a list of T cell receptor beta chains from one sample in a study of blood T cell repertoires in COVID-19. Clones were sequenced by immunoSEQ multiplex PCR, and TCRdb holds only the in-frame ones, with some missing. The repertoire holds around 77,000 clones, with under 90% as singletons. What was sequenced was peripheral blood. The receptor source for this set is a man in his sixties or seventies with active or convalescent COVID-19. The conserved cysteine and the conserved F or W are not part of the CDR3 here. Only some rows state a clone size, as once, few, many or a class for expanded clones.

V: TRBV6-5
J: TRBJ2-3
size: -
CDR3: ASTGGLLRTDTQY

V: TRBV4-1
J: TRBJ1-1
size: few
CDR3: ASSHGGLRQGDTEAF

V: TRBV4-1
J: TRBJ2-7
size: -
CDR3: ASSQVGLGQY

V: TRBV7-9
J: TRBJ2-7
size: once
CDR3: ASSLDGAAYEQY

V: TRBV27
J: TRBJ2-1
size: -
CDR3: ASTSGPYNEQF

V: TRBV15
J: TRBJ1-5
size: -
CDR3: ATSRGGDPTGMHQPQH

V: TRBV28
J: TRBJ1-1
size: -
CDR3: ASNPEGGAILAEAF

V: TRBV19
J: TRBJ1-5
size: once
CDR3: ASTDLSGIVQPQH

V: TRBV28
J: TRBJ1-5
size: once
CDR3: ASSPLGPTPQH

V: TRBV5-1
J: TRBJ2-5
size: few
CDR3: ASSLEAAGQVD

V: TRBV18
J: TRBJ1-2
size: -
CDR3: ASSPTGEINYGYT

V: TRBV7-2
J: TRBJ2-7
size: -
CDR3: ASSTGQRFEQY

V: TRBV7-2
J: TRBJ1-2
size: -
CDR3: ASSSLDAYGYT

V: TRBV7-2
J: TRBJ1-1
size: -
CDR3: ASSLVGGGNTEAF

V: TRBV28
J: TRBJ1-4
size: -
CDR3: ASSSSGQAAEKLF

V: TRBV6-2/TRBV6-3
J: TRBJ1-5
size: -
CDR3: ASSYAIYAGVNQPQH

V: TRBV20-1
J: TRBJ1-2
size: -
CDR3: SASDGQGLYENGYT

V: TRBV5-1
J: TRBJ2-7
size: -
CDR3: ASSFDTSYEQY

V: TRBV24-1
J: TRBJ2-2
size: -
CDR3: ATSGTANTGELF

V: TRBV28
J: TRBJ1-1
size: -
CDR3: ASSSQGGQNTEAF

V: TRBV6-1
J: TRBJ2-3
size: -
CDR3: ASSEYRYSSTDTQY

V: TRBV9
J: TRBJ2-1
size: -
CDR3: ASSIDSLAMNEQF

V: TRBV28
J: TRBJ1-4
size: -
CDR3: ASRSQGARGEKLF

V: TRBV2
J: TRBJ2-3
size: -
CDR3: ASLLGQSTDTQY

V: TRBV7-8
J: TRBJ1-1
size: -
CDR3: ASKGFGGTTEAF

V: TRBV7-2
J: TRBJ1-4
size: -
CDR3: ASSFRQATNEKLF

V: TRBV14
J: TRBJ2-7
size: few
CDR3: ASSLWDRREQY

V: TRBV19
J: TRBJ2-5
size: -
CDR3: ASSGGREQETQY

V: TRBV9
J: TRBJ2-7
size: medium-sized
CDR3: ASSPRGQRRYEQY

V: TRBV28
J: TRBJ1-2
size: -
CDR3: ATLSRDRVFSYGYT

V: TRBV28
J: TRBJ2-2
size: -
CDR3: ASSPSGRAITGELF

V: TRBV14
J: TRBJ2-7
size: -
CDR3: ASSQDRLAGVFGQY

V: TRBV10-3
J: TRBJ2-7
size: -
CDR3: AISDPVGEQC

V: TRBV15
J: TRBJ2-3
size: -
CDR3: ATSIQRGSTDTQY

V: TRBV2
J: TRBJ1-4
size: -
CDR3: ASTGTGFEKLF

V: TRBV7-2
J: TRBJ2-1
size: -
CDR3: ASSPVAAEREQF

V: TRBV6-2/TRBV6-3
J: TRBJ1-3
size: -
CDR3: ASGFTARSSGNTIY

V: TRBV6-6
J: TRBJ2-1
size: -
CDR3: ASSYPGVTNNEQF

V: TRBV19
J: TRBJ2-6
size: -
CDR3: ASSISLRESGANVLT

V: TRBV3-1/TRBV3-2
J: TRBJ2-7
size: few
CDR3: ASSQGALSGISSYEQY

V: TRBV30
J: TRBJ1-4
size: -
CDR3: AWSPPQGFVEKLF

V: TRBV19
J: TRBJ2-6
size: -
CDR3: ASSIDSGTGANVLT

V: TRBV11-2
J: TRBJ2-1
size: -
CDR3: ASSRGGGQPSYNEQF

V: TRBV28
J: TRBJ2-1
size: -
CDR3: ASRRTSGRNDEQF

V: TRBV19
J: TRBJ1-2
size: -
CDR3: ASSKDRAVLGYT

V: TRBV6-2/TRBV6-3
J: TRBJ2-7
size: -
CDR3: ASSLAGSSYEQY

V: TRBV28
J: TRBJ2-5
size: -
CDR3: ASSPFAAGTQY

V: TRBV30
J: TRBJ2-1
size: -
CDR3: AWSAGLAGGGGEQF

V: TRBV11-2
J: TRBJ2-7
size: once
CDR3: ASSLEAGRNGEQY

V: TRBV28
J: TRBJ1-2
size: -
CDR3: ASSLKRYGYT

V: TRBV28
J: TRBJ1-5
size: once
CDR3: ASTPTGVYSNQPQH

V: TRBV7-3
J: TRBJ2-1
size: -
CDR3: ASSTGLAGWNEQF

V: TRBV6-5
J: TRBJ2-7
size: -
CDR3: ASAAGPYEQY

V: TRBV4-2
J: TRBJ1-6
size: -
CDR3: ASSQGTAYDSPLH

V: TRBV5-4
J: TRBJ2-7
size: few
CDR3: ASSSLAGGRYEQY